Following are 25 T cell receptor beta chains from one sample sequenced in a study of blood T cell repertoires in COVID-19. Clones were read by immunoSEQ multiplex PCR, and TCRdb kept only the in-frame ones, dropping some. This sample has 180,000 or so clones, with 70% to 90% found just once. Material: peripheral blood. The receptors here all came from a man between 18 and 29 years old with acute or convalescent COVID-19.

V usage is TRBV6-5 and J usage is TRBJ2-5; possibly TRBD1 for D (6 bases). Germline-derived CDR1 and CDR2 are MNHEY and SVGAGI. V was clipped by 10 bases and J by 2 bases, with 11 bases between them. The CDR3 loop spans 12 amino acids. Here the CDR3 DNA reads TGTGCCACATCGGACAGACAAGAGACCCAGTACTTC. Protein: CATSDRQETQYF.

CDR3 residues: CASSSSKLLAGFLHF. CDR3 DNA: TGTGCCAGCAGCTCGTCGAAGCTCCTTGCGGGTTTCCTCCACTTT. The chain couples TRBV7-8 to TRBJ1-6; D is ambiguous. The CDR3 has 15 amino acids. V lost 4 bases and J lost 15, with 22 bases in between. Germline CDR1 is SGHVS and CDR2 is FQNEAQ.

This clone appeared a single time. V gene TRBV6-2 or TRBV6-3 combines with J gene TRBJ2-3; 7 positions agree with TRBD1. This CDR3 is built from 17 residues. CDR1 is MNHEY and CDR2 is SVGEGT in the germline V gene. Trimming cost V 6 bases and J 0 bases; bases outside gene matches: 12. CDR3 loop: CASSQPSGTVSTDTQYF. The CDR3 nucleotides are TGTGCCAGCAGCCAACCCTCCGGGACAGTCAGCACAGATACGCAGTATTTT.

The CDR3 bases are TGTGCCAGCAAACATAGCAATCAGCCCCAGCATTTT. Protein: CASKHSNQPQHF. This chain links TRBV12-3 or TRBV12-4 with TRBJ1-5, with D hard to call. V lost 7 bases to trimming and J lost 0 bases, with 4 bases between them. This CDR3 region has 12 residues.

The chain carries TRBV18 and TRBJ2-1; 9 nucleotides agree with TRBD1. V shed 4 bases, J shed 5 bases, and the junction held 6 bases outside the gene matches. CDR3 length equals 15 residues. Germline loops: CDR1 KGHSH, CDR2 LQKENI. The CDR3 DNA sequence: TGTGCCAGCTCACTCACCGGGACAGGGAACAATGAGCAGTTCTTC. It is translated as CASSLTGTGNNEQFF.

The chain employs TRBV4-1 and TRBJ2-7; D is perhaps TRBD2 (7 bases). The length of the CDR3 is 18 residues. Trimming took 3 bases from V and 5 from J, leaving 26 bases between them. CDR1 and CDR2 from the germline V gene are MGHRA and YSYEKL. The CDR3 DNA sequence: TGCGCCAGCAGCCAGATGCTTTTTGGGATGGGGGGGGGCGACGAGCAGTACTTC. Translating it yields CASSQMLFGMGGGDEQYF.

The rearrangement uses TRBV6-5 and TRBJ2-7; 7 nucleotides match TRBD1. After removal of 6 bases from V and 3 bases from J, the junction contained 11 bases not matched to a gene. CDR3 size: 15 residues. Germline V CDR1 and CDR2: MNHEY, SVGAGI. Here the CDR3 DNA reads TGTGCCAGCAGAGCCATGGACAGGTCGGTCTACGAGCAGTACTTC. Amino acids: CASRAMDRSVYEQYF.

The DNA of the CDR3 is TGTGCCAGCAGCCAAGGCAGGGAACTTGGCTACACCTTC. Protein sequence: CASSQGRELGYTF. V gene TRBV4-2 combines with J gene TRBJ1-2, with a weak D call TRBD1 (5 bases). Per the germline V gene, CDR1 is LGHNA and CDR2 is YNFKEQ. Trimming left V 1 base short and J 7 bases short, with 10 bases between. The CDR3 contains 13 residues.

The chain joins TRBV11-2 to TRBJ2-3, with no clear D. V gave up 0 bases and J gave up 0 bases, with 16 bases separating them. The CDR3 sequence is 18 residues long. CDR1 is SGHAT, CDR2 FQNNGV, per germline. The DNA for the CDR3 is TGTGCCAGCAGCTTAGATCTGGGCAGGATGGCTAGCACAGATACGCAGTATTTT. Residues: CASSLDLGRMASTDTQYF.

This clone was recorded once. The J gene is TRBJ2-3, the V gene TRBV2; 8 nucleotides agree with TRBD1. V was pared by 6 bases and J by 0 bases, with 2 bases of the junction left unmatched. The V gene's germline CDR1 is SNHLY and CDR2 FYNNEI. The CDR3 contains 14 residues. CDR3 region: CASRRQGSTDTQYF. The CDR3 nucleotides read TGTGCCAGCAGGAGACAGGGGAGCACAGATACGCAGTATTTT.

This clone was seen a few times. The chain has TRBV7-2 and TRBJ1-3; no definite D call. Germline values: CDR1 SGHTA, CDR2 FQGNSA. V shed 5 bases and J shed 0 bases, with 8 bases lying between them. This CDR3 has 14 residues. Here the CDR3 reads CASSHRSSGNTIYF. The DNA for the CDR3 is TGTGCCAGCAGCCACCGGTCCTCTGGAAACACCATATATTTT. Full variable domain (missing parts from reference TRBV7-2 and TRBJ1-3): GAGVSQSPSNKVTEKGKDVELRCDPISGHTALYWYRQSLGQGLEFLIYFQGNSAPDKSGLPSDRFSAERTGGSVSTLTIQRTQQEDSAVYLCASSHRSSGNTIYFGEGSWLTVV.

The chain joins TRBV5-1 to TRBJ2-1; TRBD1 matches at 11 bases. Losses at the gene ends were 7 bases for V and 9 bases for J; bases not matched to a gene: 6. This CDR3 comprises 13 residues. Germline V gives CDR1 SGHRS, CDR2 YFSETQ. DNA of the CDR3: TGCGCCAGCGGTGGACAGGGGGCTGGTGAGCAGTTCTTC. This translates into CASGGQGAGEQFF.

V gene TRBV6-5 combines with J gene TRBJ1-2; a possible D gene is TRBD1 (5 bases). The germline V gene encodes CDR1 MNHEY and CDR2 SVGAGI. Trimming took off 2 bases at V and 4 bases at J, with 17 bases between the two ends. The CDR3 runs 16 residues. CDR3 protein: CASSYPIRQGSYGYTF. CDR3 nucleotide sequence: TGTGCCAGCAGTTACCCCATTCGCCAGGGATCCTATGGCTACACCTTC.

J is TRBJ1-5 and V is TRBV28; D gene uncertain. The CDR3 extends over 15 amino acids. Germline-derived CDR1 and CDR2 are MDHEN and SYDVKM. Trimming took 4 bases from V and 11 from J, leaving 21 bases between them. CDR3 sequence: CASSSDSGTRHSQHF. The CDR3, as DNA: TGTGCCAGCAGTTCGGACTCCGGCACTCGTCATTCCCAGCATTTT.

The chain links TRBV19 to TRBJ1-6, with 12 bases that match TRBD1. The CDR3 loop spans 17 amino acids. Trimming took 6 bases from V and 7 from J; bases not matched to a gene: 10. Germline V CDR1 and CDR2: LNHDA, SQIVND (reference sequence). The CDR3: CASRAGTGGQRNSPLHF. In DNA, the CDR3 is TGTGCCAGTAGAGCCGGGACAGGGGGCCAAAGAAATTCACCCCTCCACTTT.

The count of this clone is one. V gene TRBV11-3 combines with J gene TRBJ1-6, with TRBD1 identical over 10 bases. The germline gives CDR1 SGHNT, CDR2 YENEEA. The junction had 16 bases not matched to a gene; V was cut back by 0 bases and J by 11 bases. This CDR3 has 19 amino acids. In DNA, the CDR3 is TGTGCCAGCAGCTTAGACACCTTCTTGACAGGGGGCGCTTCTCCACCCCTCCACTTT. It codes for CASSLDTFLTGGASPPLHF.

This rearrangement joins TRBV27 to TRBJ1-6; a possible D gene is TRBD1 (6 bases). Trimming pared 5 bases from V and 7 bases from J, leaving 18 bases between. This CDR3 contains 16 residues. CDR1 is MNHEY, CDR2 SMNVEV, per germline (reference sequence). DNA for the CDR3: TGTGCCAGCAGTCCCCTACAGGGAGGGGCGAATTCACCCCTCCACTTT. Translated: CASSPLQGGANSPLHF.

The chain links TRBV28 to TRBJ1-5; D not resolved. This CDR3 has 13 amino acids. Germline assignment: CDR1 MDHEN and CDR2 SYDVKM. V lost 1 base and J 4 bases, leaving 5 bases between the germline ends. The CDR3 DNA reads TGTGCCAGCAGTTTATATACTAATCAGCCCCAGCATTTT. The encoded protein is CASSLYTNQPQHF.

This rearrangement joins TRBV19 to TRBJ2-1; 7 bases are shared with TRBD1. V was pared by 2 bases and J by 4 bases, with 5 bases of the junction left unmatched. Germline CDR1 reads LNHDA; CDR2 reads SQIVND (reference sequence). The CDR3 runs 15 residues. CDR3: CASSITGATYNEQFF. The CDR3 region has the DNA TGTGCCAGTAGTATAACAGGGGCAACATACAATGAGCAGTTCTTC.

The chain has TRBV28 and TRBJ2-1; D is possibly TRBD2 (6 bases). V was shortened by 5 bases and J by 8 bases, with 19 bases between the two germline ends. This CDR3 region has 15 residues. The germline gives CDR1 MDHEN, CDR2 SYDVKM. The DNA of the CDR3 is TGTGCCAGCAGTACCCGTTTGACTAGTCGGTATGAGCAGTTCTTC. The encoded protein is CASSTRLTSRYEQFF.

CDR3 nucleotides: TGTGCCAGCTGCGCAACAGGGGGCATAAATGAAAAACTGTTTTTT. Protein: CASCATGGINEKLFF. The V and J genes are TRBV2 and TRBJ1-4; TRBD1 matches at 9 bases. After removal of 8 bases from V and 5 bases from J, the junction contained 9 bases not matched to a gene. The CDR3 covers 15 residues. The germline V gene has CDR1 SNHLY and CDR2 FYNNEI.

This sequence joins TRBV30 and TRBJ2-5; D possibly corresponds to TRBD2 (5 bases). CDR1 GTSNPN and CDR2 SVGIG come from the germline V gene (reference sequence). This CDR3 has 13 amino acids. V was pared by 4 bases and J by 0 bases, with 9 bases between. The CDR3 loop reads CAWMLAYQETQYF. The CDR3, as DNA: TGTGCCTGGATGTTAGCGTACCAAGAGACCCAGTACTTC.

V usage is TRBV15 and J usage is TRBJ1-5; 7 positions agree with TRBD1. V trimming: 5 bases; J trimming: 6 bases; junction bases outside the gene matches: 10. CDR1 and CDR2 (germline): LNHNV, YYDKDF (reference sequence). The length of the CDR3 is 15 residues. The CDR3 is CATSGFTGDVQPQHF. The CDR3 nucleotides read TGTGCCACCAGCGGATTCACAGGGGACGTTCAGCCCCAGCATTTT. Looking up the rest from reference TRBV15 and TRBJ1-5 gives the full variable domain: DAMVIQNPRYQVTQFGKPVTLSCSQTLNHNVMYWYQQKSSQAPKLLFHYYDKDFNNEADTPDNFQSRRPNTSFCFLDIRSPGLGDTAMYLCATSGFTGDVQPQHFGDGTRLSIL.

The CDR3 loop reads CASSPLGTGSEQFF. CDR3 sequence (DNA): TGTGCCAGCTCACCACTTGGGACAGGGAGTGAGCAGTTCTTC. The chain combines TRBV18 with TRBJ2-1, with 9 bases that match TRBD1. This CDR3 is 14 amino acids long. The ends lost 1 base at V and 9 bases at J; junction bases unmatched: 4. Germline CDR1 reads KGHSH; CDR2 reads LQKENI.

V usage is TRBV27 and J usage is TRBJ2-1, with D possibly TRBD2 on 6 matching bases. Deletions cut 2 bases from V and 0 bases from J, with 8 bases between. Per germline, CDR1 MNHEY and CDR2 SMNVEV (reference sequence). The CDR3 spans 15 residues. The CDR3 region is CASSLAGSSYNEQFF. The CDR3 nucleotides are TGTGCCAGCAGTTTAGCGGGGAGCTCCTACAATGAGCAGTTCTTC.